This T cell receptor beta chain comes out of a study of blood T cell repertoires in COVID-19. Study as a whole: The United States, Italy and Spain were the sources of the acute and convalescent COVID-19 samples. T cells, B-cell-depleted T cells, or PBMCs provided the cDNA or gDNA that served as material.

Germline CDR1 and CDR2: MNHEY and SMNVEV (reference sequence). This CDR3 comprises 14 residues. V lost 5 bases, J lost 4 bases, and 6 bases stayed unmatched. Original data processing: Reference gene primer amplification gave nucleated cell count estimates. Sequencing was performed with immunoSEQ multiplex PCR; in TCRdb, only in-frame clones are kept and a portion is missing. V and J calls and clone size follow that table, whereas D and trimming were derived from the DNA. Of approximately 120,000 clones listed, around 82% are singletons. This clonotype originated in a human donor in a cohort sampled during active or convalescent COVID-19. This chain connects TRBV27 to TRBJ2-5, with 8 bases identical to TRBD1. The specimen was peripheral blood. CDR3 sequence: CASSLGQGGETQYF. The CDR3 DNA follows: TGTGCCAGCAGTCTAGGACAGGGAGGAGAGACCCAGTACTTC.